This T cell receptor beta chain emerged from a study of blood T cell repertoires in COVID-19 (dated by TCRdb to 2020 to 2021). At the level of the whole study: Samples from collaborators originated in the United States, Italy and Spain and spanned both the acute and convalescent phases of COVID-19. A freely available public database, intended as a resource for researchers studying the immune response to SARS-CoV-2, is where the repertoires were released. The prospective study material was composed of cDNA or gDNA derived from T cells, B-cell-depleted T cells, or PBMCs. Where HLA class I and class II types were available, the types were taken from metadata supplied by the sample provider, not from assay-based typing. Deeply sampled blood TCRbeta repertoires from subjects exposed to, actively infected with, or recovered from COVID-19 were included in the dataset. Samples came from the ongoing ImmuneRACE study (first 160 participants) plus 1,254 subjects from 6 global collaborators. A de-identified subject ID, COVID-19 status, age in years and sex were almost always included in the sample metadata.

To note about this clone: Which antigen it targets is not known. Qualities for individual bases were not recorded, and no much larger clone is one base off.

Results the study describes overall, beyond this receptor: The amount of clinical and demographic metadata varied by source and participant and was provided uncurated.

Whole blood was collected in K2EDTA tubes by collaborating institutions according to the institutions' own protocols. For TCRbeta analysis, collaborators shipped samples as frozen whole blood, isolated PBMCs, or DNA extracted from either of those sample types. The junction shows trimming of 11 bases on V and 5 bases on J, plus 19 bases between the germline ends. The germline V gene provides CDR1 MNHEY and CDR2 SVGAGI. From its cysteine to its phenylalanine, the CDR3 spans 13 amino acids. Here the CDR3 DNA is all that survives: 39 bases in frame from base 1. The immunoSEQ Assay, a bias-controlled multiplex PCR, was used to amplify TCRbeta CDR3 regions from genomic DNA. The authors processed their data as follows. Nucleated cell counts per sample were estimated from amplification of reference gene primers within the assay. Sequence reads were collapsed and filtered to measure the absolute abundance of every unique TCRbeta CDR3 rearrangement. Productive Simpson clonality was computed per sample as the square root of Simpson's diversity index over productive rearrangements. TCRdb holds this immuneACCESS table with in-frame rearrangements only. Some clones are missing; in checked studies, unresolved V genes explain under half, and the rest has no known cause. The V and J calls and clone size were taken over from that table, and D and trimming were inferred from the DNA. The sample contains around 200,000 clones, around four fifths of them found a single time. The ten biggest clones cover 8.5% to 10% of the sample.

The sequence is built from TRBV6-5 and TRBJ2-7; the D segment could be TRBD1, given 6 matching bases. This clonotype was obtained from a man aged 40-49 years with active or convalescent COVID-19. Specimen: peripheral blood. The CDR3 protein is CAVHGTPQHEQYF. The DNA sequence is as follows: TGTGCCGTTCACGGGACACCCCAGCACGAGCAGTACTTC.